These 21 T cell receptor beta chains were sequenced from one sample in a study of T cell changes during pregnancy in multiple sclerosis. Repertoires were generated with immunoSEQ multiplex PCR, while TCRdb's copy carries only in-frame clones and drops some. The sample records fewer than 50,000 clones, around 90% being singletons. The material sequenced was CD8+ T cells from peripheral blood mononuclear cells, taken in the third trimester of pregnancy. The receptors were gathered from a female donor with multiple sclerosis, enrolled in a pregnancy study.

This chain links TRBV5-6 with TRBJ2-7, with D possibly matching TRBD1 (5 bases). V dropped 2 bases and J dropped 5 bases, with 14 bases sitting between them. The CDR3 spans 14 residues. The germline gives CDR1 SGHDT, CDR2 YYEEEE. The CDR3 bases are TGTGCCAGCAGCTTAGAGACAGCCTGGGACGAGCAGTACTTC. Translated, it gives CASSLETAWDEQYF.

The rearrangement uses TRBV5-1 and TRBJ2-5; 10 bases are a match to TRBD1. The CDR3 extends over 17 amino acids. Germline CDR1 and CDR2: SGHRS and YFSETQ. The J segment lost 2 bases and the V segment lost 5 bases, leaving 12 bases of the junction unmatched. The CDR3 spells CASRTVRTGGRQETQYF. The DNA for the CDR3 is TGCGCCAGCAGGACAGTTCGGACAGGGGGAAGACAAGAGACCCAGTACTTC.

The CDR3 nucleotides read TGTGCCAGCAGCTGGACAGGGGTTACTGAAGCTTTCTTT. It translates to CASSWTGVTEAFF. The chain combines TRBV7-9 with TRBJ1-1, with 9 nucleotides matching TRBD1. V trimming: 4 bases; J trimming: 5 bases; junction bases outside the gene matches: 2. This CDR3 is 13 amino acids long. Germline-derived CDR1 and CDR2 are SEHNR and FQNEAQ (reference sequence). Filled out from reference TRBV7-9 and TRBJ1-1, the complete variable domain reads DTGVSQNPRHKITKRGQNVTFRCDPISEHNRLYWYRQTLGQGPEFLTYFQNEAQLEKSRLLSDRFSAERPKGSFSTLEIQRTEQGDSAMYLCASSWTGVTEAFFGQGTRLTVV.

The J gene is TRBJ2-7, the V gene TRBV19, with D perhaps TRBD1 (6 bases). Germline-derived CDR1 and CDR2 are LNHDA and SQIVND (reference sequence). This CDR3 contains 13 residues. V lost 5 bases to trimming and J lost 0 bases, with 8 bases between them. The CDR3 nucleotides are TGTGCCAGTAGTCCGACAGGCTCCTACGAGCAGTACTTC. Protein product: CASSPTGSYEQYF.

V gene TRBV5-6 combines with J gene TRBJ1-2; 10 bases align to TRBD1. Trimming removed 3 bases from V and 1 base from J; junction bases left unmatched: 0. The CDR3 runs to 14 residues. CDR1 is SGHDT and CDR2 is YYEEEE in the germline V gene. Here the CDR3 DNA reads TGTGCCAGCAGCTGGGACAGGGGTAACTATGGCTACACCTTC. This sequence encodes CASSWDRGNYGYTF.

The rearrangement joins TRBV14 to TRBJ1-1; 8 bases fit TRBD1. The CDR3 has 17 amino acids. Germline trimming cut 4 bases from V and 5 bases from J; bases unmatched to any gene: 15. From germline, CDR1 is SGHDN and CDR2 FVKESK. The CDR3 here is CASSLQGQALVDTEAFF. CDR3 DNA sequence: TGTGCCAGCAGCCTTCAGGGACAGGCCCTCGTGGATACTGAAGCTTTCTTT.

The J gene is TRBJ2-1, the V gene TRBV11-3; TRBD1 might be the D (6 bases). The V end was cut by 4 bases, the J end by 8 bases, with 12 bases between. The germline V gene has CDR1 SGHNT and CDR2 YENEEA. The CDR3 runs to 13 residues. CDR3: CASSSRDTHEQFF. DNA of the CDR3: TGTGCCAGCAGCTCCCGGGACACCCATGAGCAGTTCTTC.

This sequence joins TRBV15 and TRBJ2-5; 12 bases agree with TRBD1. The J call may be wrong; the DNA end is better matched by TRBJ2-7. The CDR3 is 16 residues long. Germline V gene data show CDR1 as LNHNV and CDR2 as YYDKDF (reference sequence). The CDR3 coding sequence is TGTGCCACCAGCAGAGGAACCGGGACAGGGGGCCACGAGCAGTACTTC. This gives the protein CATSRGTGTGGHEQYF.

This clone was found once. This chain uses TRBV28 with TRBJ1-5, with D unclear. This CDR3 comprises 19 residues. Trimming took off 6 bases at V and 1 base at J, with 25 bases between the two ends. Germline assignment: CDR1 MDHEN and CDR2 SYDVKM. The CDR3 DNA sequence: TGTGCCAGCAGACTTAGTTTTACAGTCCACGCATACAGCAATCAGCCCCAGCATTTT. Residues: CASRLSFTVHAYSNQPQHF. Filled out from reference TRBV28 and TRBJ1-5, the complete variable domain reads DVKVTQSSRYLVKRTGEKVFLECVQDMDHENMFWYRQDPGLGLRLIYFSYDVKMKEKGDIPEGYSVSREKKERFSLILESASTNQTSMYLCASRLSFTVHAYSNQPQHFGDGTRLSIL.

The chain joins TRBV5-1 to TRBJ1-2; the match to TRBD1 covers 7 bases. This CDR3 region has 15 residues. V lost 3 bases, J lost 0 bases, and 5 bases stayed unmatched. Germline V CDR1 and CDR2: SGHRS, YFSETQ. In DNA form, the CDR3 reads TGCGCCAGCAGCTATAGGGGGCAGGCTAACTATGGCTACACCTTC. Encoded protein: CASSYRGQANYGYTF. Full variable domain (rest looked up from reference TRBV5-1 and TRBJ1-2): KAGVTQTPRYLIKTRGQQVTLSCSPISGHRSVSWYQQTPGQGLQFLFEYFSETQRNKGNFPGRFSGRQFSNSRSEMNVSTLELGDSALYLCASSYRGQANYGYTFGSGTRLTVV.

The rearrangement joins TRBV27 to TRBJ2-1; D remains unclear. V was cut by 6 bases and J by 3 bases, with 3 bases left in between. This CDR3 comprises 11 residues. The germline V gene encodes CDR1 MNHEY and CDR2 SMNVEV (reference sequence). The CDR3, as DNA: TGTGCCAGCAGCGTCTACAATGAGCAGTTCTTC. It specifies CASSVYNEQFF.

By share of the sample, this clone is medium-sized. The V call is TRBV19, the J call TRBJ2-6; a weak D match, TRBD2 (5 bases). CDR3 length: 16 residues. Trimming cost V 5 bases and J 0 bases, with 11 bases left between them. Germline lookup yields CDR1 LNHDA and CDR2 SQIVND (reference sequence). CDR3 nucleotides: TGTGCCAGTAGTGGAGGTGTGGGCTCTGGGGCCAACGTCCTGACTTTC. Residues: CASSGGVGSGANVLTF.

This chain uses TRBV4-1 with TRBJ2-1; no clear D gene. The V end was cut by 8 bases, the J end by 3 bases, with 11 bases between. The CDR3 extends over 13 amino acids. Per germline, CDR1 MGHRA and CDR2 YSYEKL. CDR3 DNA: TGCGCCAGCTCCACAGAGAACTACAATGAGCAGTTCTTC. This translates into CASSTENYNEQFF.

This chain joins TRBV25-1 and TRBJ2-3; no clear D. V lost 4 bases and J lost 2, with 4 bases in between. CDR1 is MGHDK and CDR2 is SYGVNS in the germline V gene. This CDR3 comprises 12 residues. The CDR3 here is CASSALTDTQYF. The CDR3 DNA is TGTGCCAGCAGTGCCCTCACAGATACGCAGTATTTT.

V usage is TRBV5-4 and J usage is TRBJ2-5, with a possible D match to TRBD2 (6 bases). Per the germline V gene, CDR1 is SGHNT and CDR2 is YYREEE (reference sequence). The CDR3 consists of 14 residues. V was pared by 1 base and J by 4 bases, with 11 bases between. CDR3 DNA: TGTGCCAGCAGCTTGTACGGGGGTCCAGAGACCCAGTACTTC. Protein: CASSLYGGPETQYF.

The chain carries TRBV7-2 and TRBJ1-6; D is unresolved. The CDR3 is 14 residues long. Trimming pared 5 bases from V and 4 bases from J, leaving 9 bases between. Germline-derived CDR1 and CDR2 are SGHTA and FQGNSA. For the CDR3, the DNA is TGTGCCAGCAGCCCTACGGTATATAATTCACCCCTCCACTTT. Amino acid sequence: CASSPTVYNSPLHF.

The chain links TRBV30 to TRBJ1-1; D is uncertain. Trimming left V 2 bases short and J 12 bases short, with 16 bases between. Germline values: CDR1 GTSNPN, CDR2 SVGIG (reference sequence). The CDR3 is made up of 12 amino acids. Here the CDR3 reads CAWSSTGFQTFF. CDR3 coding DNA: TGTGCCTGGAGTTCAACGGGTTTTCAAACTTTCTTT.

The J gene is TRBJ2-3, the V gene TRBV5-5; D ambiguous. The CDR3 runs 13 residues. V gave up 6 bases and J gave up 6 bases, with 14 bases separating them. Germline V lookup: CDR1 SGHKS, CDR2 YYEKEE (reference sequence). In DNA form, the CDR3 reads TGTGCCAGCATCTCCTCCTCCCAGGATACGCAGTATTTT. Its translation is CASISSSQDTQYF.

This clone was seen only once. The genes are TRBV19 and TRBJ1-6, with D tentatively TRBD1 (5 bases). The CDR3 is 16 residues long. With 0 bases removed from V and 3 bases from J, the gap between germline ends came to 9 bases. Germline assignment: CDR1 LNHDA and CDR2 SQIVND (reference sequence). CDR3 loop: CASSIDPGDYNSPLHF. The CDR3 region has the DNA TGTGCCAGTAGTATAGACCCGGGGGACTATAATTCACCCCTCCACTTT.

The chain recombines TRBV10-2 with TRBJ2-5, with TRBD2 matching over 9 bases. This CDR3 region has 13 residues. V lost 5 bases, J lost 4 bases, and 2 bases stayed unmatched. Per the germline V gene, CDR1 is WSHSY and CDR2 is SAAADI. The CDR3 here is CASSLSGGETQYF. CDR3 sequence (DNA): TGCGCCAGCAGTCTTAGCGGGGGAGAGACCCAGTACTTC.

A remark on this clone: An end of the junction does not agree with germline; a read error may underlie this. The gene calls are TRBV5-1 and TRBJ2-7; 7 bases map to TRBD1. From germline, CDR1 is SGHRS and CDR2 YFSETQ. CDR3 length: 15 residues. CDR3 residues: CASRLRQGGFYEQYF. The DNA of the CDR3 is TGCGCCAGCCGCTTAAGACAGGGCGGATTCTACGAGCAGTACTTC.